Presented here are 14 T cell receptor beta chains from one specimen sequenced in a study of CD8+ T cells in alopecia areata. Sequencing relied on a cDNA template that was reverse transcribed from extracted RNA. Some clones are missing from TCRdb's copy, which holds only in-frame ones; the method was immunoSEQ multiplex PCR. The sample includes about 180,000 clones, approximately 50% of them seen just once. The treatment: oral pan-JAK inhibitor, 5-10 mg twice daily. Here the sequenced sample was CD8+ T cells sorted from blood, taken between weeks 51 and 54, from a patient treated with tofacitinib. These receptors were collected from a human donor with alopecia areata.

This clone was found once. The CDR3 bases are TGTGCCAGCGGCGAAACAGGGCACGAGCAGTACTTC. Amino acid sequence: CASGETGHEQYF. J is TRBJ2-7 and V is TRBV27; a weak D match, TRBD1 (6 bases). The V and J ends lost 8 bases and 5 bases respectively, with 13 bases between them. This CDR3 has 12 residues. CDR1 MNHEY and CDR2 SMNVEV come from the germline V gene (reference sequence).

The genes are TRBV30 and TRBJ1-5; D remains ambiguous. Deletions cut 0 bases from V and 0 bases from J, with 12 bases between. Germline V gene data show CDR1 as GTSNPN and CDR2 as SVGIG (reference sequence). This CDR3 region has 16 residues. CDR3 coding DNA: TGTGCCTGGAGTGTACTGGGCAGCCATAGCAATCAGCCCCAGCATTTT. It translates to CAWSVLGSHSNQPQHF.

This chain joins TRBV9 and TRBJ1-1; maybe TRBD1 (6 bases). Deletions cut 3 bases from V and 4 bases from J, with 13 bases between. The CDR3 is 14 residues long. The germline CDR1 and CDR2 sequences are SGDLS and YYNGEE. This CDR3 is CASSATRGGTEAFF. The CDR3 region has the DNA TGTGCCAGCAGCGCGACCAGGGGAGGCACTGAAGCTTTCTTT.

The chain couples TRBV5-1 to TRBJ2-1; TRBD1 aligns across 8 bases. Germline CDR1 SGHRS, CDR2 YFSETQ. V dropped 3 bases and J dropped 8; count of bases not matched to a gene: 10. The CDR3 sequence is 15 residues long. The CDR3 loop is CASSSQGQVVDEQFF. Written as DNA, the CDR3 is TGCGCCAGCAGCTCGCAGGGACAGGTAGTGGATGAGCAGTTCTTC.

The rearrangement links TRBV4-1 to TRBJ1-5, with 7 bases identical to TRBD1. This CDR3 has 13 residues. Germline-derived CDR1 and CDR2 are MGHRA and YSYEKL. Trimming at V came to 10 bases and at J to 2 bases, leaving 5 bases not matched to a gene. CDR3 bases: TGCGCCACATCAGACAGGGGCAATCAGCCCCAGCATTTT. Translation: CATSDRGNQPQHF.

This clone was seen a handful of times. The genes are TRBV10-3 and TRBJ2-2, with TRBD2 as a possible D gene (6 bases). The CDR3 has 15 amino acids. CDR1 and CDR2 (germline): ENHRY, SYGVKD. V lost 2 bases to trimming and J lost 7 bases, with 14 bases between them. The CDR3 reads CAISEGGGVDGELFF. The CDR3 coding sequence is TGTGCCATCAGTGAGGGGGGAGGTGTCGACGGGGAGCTGTTTTTT.

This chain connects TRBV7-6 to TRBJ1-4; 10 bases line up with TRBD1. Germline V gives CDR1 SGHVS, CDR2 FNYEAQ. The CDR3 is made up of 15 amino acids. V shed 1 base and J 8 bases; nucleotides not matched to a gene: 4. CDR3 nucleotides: TGTGCCAGCAGCTTAGGACAGGGGGCGCGCGAAAAACTGTTTTTT. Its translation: CASSLGQGAREKLFF.

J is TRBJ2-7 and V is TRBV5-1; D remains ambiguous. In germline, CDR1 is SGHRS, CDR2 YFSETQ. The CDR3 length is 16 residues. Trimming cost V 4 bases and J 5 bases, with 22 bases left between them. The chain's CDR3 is CASSPIIQEKLHEQYF. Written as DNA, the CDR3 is TGCGCCAGCAGCCCCATTATCCAGGAAAAGCTCCACGAGCAGTACTTC.

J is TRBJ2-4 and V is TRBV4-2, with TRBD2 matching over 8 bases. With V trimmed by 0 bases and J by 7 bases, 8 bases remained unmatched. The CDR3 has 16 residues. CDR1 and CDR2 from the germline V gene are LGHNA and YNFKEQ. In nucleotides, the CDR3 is TGTGCCAGCAGCCAAGATAGACGGGGGGGCAATAACATTCAGTACTTC. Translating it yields CASSQDRRGGNNIQYF.

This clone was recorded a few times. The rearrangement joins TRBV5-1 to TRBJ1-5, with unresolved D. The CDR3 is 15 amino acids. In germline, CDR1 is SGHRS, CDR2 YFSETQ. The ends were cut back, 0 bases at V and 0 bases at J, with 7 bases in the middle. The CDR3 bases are TGCGCCAGCAGCTTGGGGATTGGTAGCAATCAGCCCCAGCATTTT. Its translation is CASSLGIGSNQPQHF.

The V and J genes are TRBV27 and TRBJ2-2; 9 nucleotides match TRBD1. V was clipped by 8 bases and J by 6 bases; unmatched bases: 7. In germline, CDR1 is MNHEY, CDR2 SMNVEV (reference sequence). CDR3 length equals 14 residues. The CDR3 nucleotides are TGTGCCAGCGGGGAACAGGGGGCGGCCGGGGAGCTGTTTTTT. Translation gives CASGEQGAAGELFF.

The CDR3 bases are TGTGCCAGCAGCACCCGAGGGGGGACAGCCCAAGAGACCCAGTACTTC. Its protein is CASSTRGGTAQETQYF. The rearrangement uses TRBV9 and TRBJ2-5; D perhaps matches TRBD1 (7 bases). Trimming removed 4 bases from V and 1 base from J, with 17 bases in between. The CDR3 has 16 amino acids. The germline V gene encodes CDR1 SGDLS and CDR2 YYNGEE.

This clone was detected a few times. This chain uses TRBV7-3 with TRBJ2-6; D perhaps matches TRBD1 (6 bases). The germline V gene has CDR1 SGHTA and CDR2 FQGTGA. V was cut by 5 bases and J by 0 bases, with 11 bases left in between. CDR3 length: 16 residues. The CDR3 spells CASSPGAGSGANVLTF. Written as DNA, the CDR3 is TGTGCCAGCAGCCCAGGGGCAGGCTCTGGGGCCAACGTCCTGACTTTC.

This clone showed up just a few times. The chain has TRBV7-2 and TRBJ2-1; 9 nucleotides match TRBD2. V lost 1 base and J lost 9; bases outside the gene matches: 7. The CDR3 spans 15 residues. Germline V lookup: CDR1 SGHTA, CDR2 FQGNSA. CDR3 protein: CASSLVTSGFGEQFF. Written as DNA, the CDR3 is TGTGCCAGCAGCTTAGTGACTAGCGGTTTCGGTGAGCAGTTCTTC.